The clone carrying this TCR beta chain showed up just once. What it recognizes is unknown. The data were taken from a study of memory CD4+ T cells and cytomegalovirus serostatus. The sort gate was single viable CD3+CD4+CD8-CD45RO+ cells for memory CD4+ T cells. Study results and limitations: CD4+ memory repertoires contained about two fifths of the roughly 150 reported CMV TCRbeta sequences. The CMV-associated TCR signature appears largely within the CD4+ memory repertoire.

Produced via immunoSEQ multiplex PCR; TCRdb's table is partial and in-frame only. This sample carries under 40,000 clones, 65% to 80% of them seen once, and the ten largest clones take under 6%. Germline CDR1 ENHRY, CDR2 SYGVKD. The CDR3 is 15 amino acids. The V end lost 3 bases, the J end lost 2 bases, and 14 bases lay between the germline ends. The chain combines TRBV10-3 with TRBJ2-7; D possibly uses TRBD1 or TRBD2 (6 bases each). Specimen: memory CD4+ T cells from blood. This sequence was found in an adult in good health and CMV-seropositive. The CDR3: CAISDTSRGPYEQYF. The CDR3 DNA sequence: TGTGCCATCAGTGACACTAGCAGGGGCCCCTACGAGCAGTACTTC.